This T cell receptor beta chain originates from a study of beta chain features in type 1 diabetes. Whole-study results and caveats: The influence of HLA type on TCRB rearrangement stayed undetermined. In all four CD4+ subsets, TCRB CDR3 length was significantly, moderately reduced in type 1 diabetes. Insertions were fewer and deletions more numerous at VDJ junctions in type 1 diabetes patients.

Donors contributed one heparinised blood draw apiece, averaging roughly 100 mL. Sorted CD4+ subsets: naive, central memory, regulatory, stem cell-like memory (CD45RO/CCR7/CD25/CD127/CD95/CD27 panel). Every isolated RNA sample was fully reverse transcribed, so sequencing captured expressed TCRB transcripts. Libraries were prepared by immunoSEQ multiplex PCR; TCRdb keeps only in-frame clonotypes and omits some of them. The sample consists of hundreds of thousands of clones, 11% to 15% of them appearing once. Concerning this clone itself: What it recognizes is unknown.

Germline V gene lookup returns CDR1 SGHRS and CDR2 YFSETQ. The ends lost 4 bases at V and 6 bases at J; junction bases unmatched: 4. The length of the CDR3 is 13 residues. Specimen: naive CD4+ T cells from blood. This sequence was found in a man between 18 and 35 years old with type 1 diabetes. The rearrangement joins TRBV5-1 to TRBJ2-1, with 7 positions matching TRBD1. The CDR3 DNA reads TGCGCCAGCAGCATTACAGGGGTCAATGAGCAGTTCTTC. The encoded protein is CASSITGVNEQFF.